Sequencing of this TCR beta chain was carried out in a study of radiotherapy plus CTLA-4 blockade in lung cancer. V was cut by 3 bases and J by 0 bases, with 10 bases left in between. The CDR3 runs to 15 residues. Germline-derived CDR1 and CDR2 are SGHRS and YFSETQ. This clone has only one observation. Assay used: immunoSEQ multiplex PCR; TCRdb lists only in-frame clones, some missing. The repertoire holds fewer than 95,000 clones, with 83% as singletons. This receptor was identified in a human donor with non-small cell lung cancer who had stable disease on radiotherapy plus ipilimumab. The rearrangement uses TRBV5-1 and TRBJ1-3, with a tentative D call TRBD1 (5 bases). The sample here was peripheral blood, taken from a patient treated with radiotherapy plus ipilimumab. Written as DNA, the CDR3 is TGCGCCAGCAGCTGGGACGGGACCTCTGGAAACACCATATATTTT. Translated: CASSWDGTSGNTIYF.